Below are 24 T cell receptor beta chains sequenced from a single sample in a study of tumor-infiltrating lymphocytes in primary liver carcinoma. From around 20-30 mg of unsorted bulk tissue, DNA and RNA were co-extracted together. Starting from around 500 ng of total RNA, TCR beta cDNA was produced with a primer in the constant region. Sequencing libraries for TCR beta derived from three nested multiplex PCR rounds that used slightly modified ARM-PCR. Each of the first two PCR rounds ran roughly 9 cycles with TRBV1-TRBV30 forward and C-beta reverse primers. A single record per CDR3 protein comes from TCRdb applying MiXCR to the multiplex PCR reads. The table lists roughly 70,000 distinct CDR3 sequences, 71% of them singletons. Material for sequencing was liver tumor tissue from sampling region 4. Subset: tumor region T4, right-lateral pole. These receptors originate from a middle-aged man with primary liver carcinoma and hepatitis B virus infection.

The J gene is TRBJ2-1, the V gene TRBV6-1, with 14 bases aligning to TRBD2. The CDR3 is made up of 16 amino acids. From germline, CDR1 is MNHNS and CDR2 SASEGT. J lost 3 bases, V lost 7 bases, and 5 bases had no gene match. CDR3 residues: CASNKGLAGVYNEQFF. CDR3 sequence (DNA): TGTGCCAGCAATAAGGGACTAGCGGGAGTCTACAATGAGCAGTTCTTC.

The V gene is TRBV6-5, the J gene TRBJ2-6, with D possibly being TRBD2 (5 bases). The CDR3 is made up of 17 amino acids. CDR1 is MNHEY, CDR2 SVGAGI, per germline. V dropped 0 bases and J dropped 1 base, with 10 bases sitting between them. CDR3 residues: CASSYSEGSSGANVLTF. Here the CDR3 DNA reads TGTGCCAGCAGTTACTCCGAGGGTTCATCTGGGGCCAACGTCCTGACTTTC.

Points on this clonotype: A much bigger clone sits one base away, suggesting this may be a read error. The rearrangement uses TRBV11-2 and TRBJ2-6, with TRBD1 as a possible D gene (5 bases). The CDR3 length is 15 residues. Germline CDR1 and CDR2: SGHAT and FQNNGV. The CDR3 nucleotides read TGTGCCACCCAGTGGCCGCGCTCTGGGGCCAACGGCCTGACTTTC. Encoded protein: CATQWPRSGANGLTF. Full variable domain (rest looked up from reference TRBV11-2 and TRBJ2-6): EAGVAQSPRYKIIEKRQSVAFWCNPISGHATLYWYQQILGQGPKLLIQFQNNGVVDDSQLPKDRFSAERLKGVDSTLKIQPAKLEDSAVYLCATQWPRSGANGLTFGAGSRLTVL.

Note on this clonotype: At one end, the junction sequence differs from germline, possibly due to a read error. The chain carries TRBV5-8 and TRBJ2-1; 9 bases map to TRBD2. This CDR3 contains 16 residues. The germline CDR1 and CDR2 sequences are SGHTS and YDEGEE. In DNA form, the CDR3 reads TGTGCCAGCAGCTTGGGATTAGCGGGAGTGAAGAATGAGCAGTGCTTC. Translating it yields CASSLGLAGVKNEQCF.

As to this clonotype: This may come from a read error, since a much larger clone is one base off. This rearrangement joins TRBV11-2 to TRBJ2-2, with a possible D match to TRBD2 (6 bases). Germline CDR1 SGHAT, CDR2 FQNNGV. The CDR3 totals 16 residues. CDR3 nucleotide sequence: TGTGCCAGCTTAGCATTAGGAGGGGCGAACACCGGGGAGCTGTTATTT. Translating it yields CASLALGGANTGELLF.

As regards this clonotype: The junction differs from germline at one of its ends, possibly a read error. The rearrangement joins TRBV6-1 to TRBJ2-6, with a possible D match to TRBD2 (6 bases). The CDR3 consists of 18 residues. Germline loops: CDR1 MNHNS, CDR2 SASEGT. The CDR3: CTSSERGTTSSGANVLTF. The DNA of the CDR3 is TGTACCAGCAGTGAACGGGGGACGACTAGTTCTGGGGCCAACGTCCTGACTTTC.

In the case of this clonotype: One end of the junction is discordant with germline, which a read error may explain. This chain connects TRBV6-6 to TRBJ2-3; D not certain. The length of the CDR3 is 16 residues. Germline CDR1 reads MNHNY; CDR2 reads SVGAGI (reference sequence). The CDR3 DNA follows: TGCGCCAGCAGTCCCATCACGGGTGTAGTCACAGATACGCAGTATTTT. Translating it yields CASSPITGVVTDTQYF.

The chain links TRBV6-2 or TRBV6-3 to TRBJ1-5, with 7 bases that match TRBD1. The CDR3 contains 14 residues. J gave up 3 bases and V 4 bases, and 3 bases lay outside the gene matches. Germline V gene lookup returns CDR1 MNHEY and CDR2 SVGEGT. CDR3 nucleotides: TGTGCCAGCAGTTCGACAGGGTTCAATCAGCCCCAGCATTTT. This translates into CASSSTGFNQPQHF.

To note about this clonotype: A junction end diverges from the germline sequence, so it may reflect a read error. The chain employs TRBV4-1 and TRBJ1-1, with D unclear. This CDR3 has 13 amino acids. Germline loops: CDR1 MGHRA, CDR2 YSYEKL. DNA for the CDR3: TGCGCCAGCAGCCATCACCTGAACATTGAAGCTTTCTTT. It codes for CASSHHLNIEAFF.

Notes on this clonotype: A junction end diverges from the germline sequence, so it may reflect a read error. The V gene is TRBV10-1, the J gene TRBJ2-3; tentative D call: TRBD1 (5 bases). The CDR3 contains 16 residues. The germline V gene encodes CDR1 WNHNN and CDR2 SYGVQD (reference sequence). CDR3 nucleotide sequence: TGCGCCAGCACTGTCCCACCACCCACGACGACAGATACACAGTATTTT. The encoded protein is CASTVPPPTTTDTQYF.

For this clonotype: The junction differs from germline at one of its ends, possibly a read error. The gene calls are TRBV6-2 or TRBV6-3 and TRBJ2-3; weak D call: TRBD1 (5 bases). Germline assignment: CDR1 MNHEY and CDR2 SVGEGT. The CDR3 has 14 residues. In DNA, the CDR3 is TGCGACAGCAGATCATATGAGGAAATCGATACGCAGTATTTT. Its protein product is CDSRSYEEIDTQYF.

The chain links TRBV10-3 to TRBJ2-3; D is undetermined. The V gene's germline CDR1 is ENHRY and CDR2 SYGVKD. V lost 6 bases and J lost 5, with 21 bases in between. This CDR3 is 16 amino acids long. CDR3 region: CAIRGWTDPSIDTQYF. CDR3 bases: TGTGCCATCAGAGGTTGGACGGACCCTAGTATAGATACGCAGTATTTT.

The rearrangement uses TRBV5-1 and TRBJ1-1, with D perhaps matching TRBD1 (5 bases). Trimming shortened V by 3 bases and J by 4 bases, and 13 bases separated the two germline ends. The CDR3 has 14 amino acids. Germline lookup yields CDR1 SGHRS and CDR2 YFSETQ. The CDR3 loop is CASSSGQEGTEAFF. CDR3 bases: TGCGCCAGCAGCTCCGGACAAGAGGGCACTGAAGCTTTCTTT. Based on the CDR3 plus reference TRBV5-1 and TRBJ1-1, the full variable domain is KAGVTQTPRYLIKTRGQQVTLSCSPISGHRSVSWYQQTPGQGLQFLFEYFSETQRNKGNFPGRFSGRQFSNSRSEMNVSTLELGDSALYLCASSSGQEGTEAFFGQGTRLTVV.

This clonotype came up once. At one end the junction does not follow the germline gene, possibly because of a read error. This rearrangement joins TRBV10-3 to TRBJ1-1, with 10 bases matching TRBD1. Germline V CDR1 and CDR2: ENHRY, SYGVKD. The CDR3 consists of 15 residues. The CDR3 is CAISMGQGKNTEALF. For the CDR3, the DNA is TGTGCCATCAGCATGGGACAGGGGAAGAACACTGAAGCTCTCTTT.

A note on this clonotype: A read error may account for a junction end that differs from germline. This rearrangement joins TRBV11-2 to TRBJ2-5; weak D call: TRBD2 (6 bases). The germline gives CDR1 SGHAT, CDR2 FQNNGV. The CDR3 totals 16 residues. CDR3 region: CASSQTPGGDKEIQYF. CDR3 DNA sequence: TGTGCAAGCAGTCAAACTCCTGGCGGGGATAAAGAGATCCAGTACTTC.

The CDR3 region is CVMSTPGQGTEAFF. The CDR3 DNA reads as TGTGTCATGTCCACTCCGGGCCAGGGGACTGAAGCTTTCTTT. The chain combines TRBV10-3 with TRBJ1-1, with D perhaps TRBD1 (6 bases). CDR3 length: 14 amino acids. In germline, CDR1 is ENHRY, CDR2 SYGVKD.

In the case of this clonotype: This may come from a read error, since a much larger clone is one base off. Since no conserved phenylalanine or tryptophan closes the CDR3, a read error is the likely cause. The chain is built from TRBV28 and TRBJ1-1; 7 positions match TRBD1. Trimming cost V 5 bases and J 6 bases; bases outside gene matches: 3. CDR1 MDHEN and CDR2 SYDVKM come from the germline V gene. The CDR3 consists of 12 residues. Here the CDR3 DNA reads TGTGCCAGCAGTCGACAGGGCCCTGAAGCTTTCCTT. Translated, it gives CASSRQGPEAFL.

This clonotype appeared once. At one of its ends the junction is not consistent with the germline gene, which may arise from a read error. This chain connects TRBV6-5 to TRBJ1-2; 7 nucleotides align to TRBD1. The V gene's germline CDR1 is MNHEY and CDR2 SVGAGI. There are 14 residues in the CDR3. The CDR3 sequence is CASGGAGGFYGYTF. The CDR3 nucleotides are TGTGCCAGCGGCGGGGCAGGGGGTTTCTATGGCTACACATTC.

A word on this clonotype: The junction departs from the called germline gene at one end, perhaps through a read error. This sequence joins TRBV14 and TRBJ2-1; 8 bases align to TRBD2. The CDR3 consists of 16 residues. Germline V gene sequence: CDR1 SGHDN, CDR2 FVKESK. CDR3 in amino acids: CAGIAVAGWVNNEQLF. Here the CDR3 DNA reads TGTGCCGGCATTGCCGTAGCGGGATGGGTAAACAATGAGCAGCTCTTC. Full variable domain (remainder filled in from reference TRBV14 and TRBJ2-1): EAGVTQFPSHSVIEKGQTVTLRCDPISGHDNLYWYRRVMGKEIKFLLHFVKESKQDESGMPNNRFLAERTGGTYSTLKVQPAELEDSGVYFCAGIAVAGWVNNEQLFGPGTRLTVL.

In this sample, this clonotype turned up many times. One end of the junction is discordant with germline, which a read error may explain. J is TRBJ1-3 and V is TRBV11-2; a possible D gene is TRBD1 (6 bases). Germline V CDR1 and CDR2: SGHAT, FQNNGV. The CDR3 extends over 14 amino acids. In nucleotides, the CDR3 is TGTGCCAGCAGCTCCTCGACAGGAGGAAACACCGTATATTTT. This translates into CASSSSTGGNTVYF.

In the case of this clonotype: A much larger clone lies one base from this, so it may be a read error. This chain links TRBV11-1 with TRBJ2-7; D is possibly TRBD1 or TRBD2 (5 bases each). The CDR3 runs 12 residues. The V and J ends lost 9 bases and 2 bases respectively, with 11 bases between them. Germline V gives CDR1 SGHAT, CDR2 FQDESV (reference sequence). CDR3 bases: TGTGCCAGTAGGGGCGGGCCCTACGAGCAGTACTTC. Translation gives CASRGGPYEQYF.

With regard to this clonotype: The final CDR3 position lacks the conserved phenylalanine or tryptophan, pointing to a likely read error. This rearrangement joins TRBV29-1 to TRBJ2-3; TRBD2 agrees at 8 bases. After removal of 7 bases from V and 3 bases from J, the junction contained 12 bases not matched to a gene. CDR1 is SQVTM and CDR2 is ANQGSEA in the germline V gene. This CDR3 is 15 amino acids long. The CDR3 here is CSAGGDQAATDTQYY. The CDR3 nucleotides are TGCAGCGCGGGGGGGGACCAAGCTGCTACAGATACGCAGTATTAT.

As for this clonotype: The junction differs from germline at one of its ends, possibly a read error. This sequence joins TRBV12-3 or TRBV12-4 and TRBJ2-7; 7 nucleotides line up with TRBD1. The CDR3 loop spans 15 amino acids. The CDR3 region has the DNA TGTGCTAGCAGTATGGGGACAGTGAGGTCCTACGAGCAGTACTTC. Protein: CASSMGTVRSYEQYF.

This clonotype was seen more than once but under ten times. It is likely a read error, because the conserved phenylalanine at the end of the CDR3 is missing. The DNA of the CDR3 is TGTGCCAGCAGTCCACCGCAGGGCTATCAGCCCCAGCATCTT. Its translation: CASSPPQGYQPQHL. The chain carries TRBV28 and TRBJ1-5, with D perhaps TRBD1 (5 bases). V lost 5 bases, J lost 5 bases, and 13 bases lay in between. CDR1 is MDHEN, CDR2 SYDVKM, per germline. CDR3 length: 14 amino acids.